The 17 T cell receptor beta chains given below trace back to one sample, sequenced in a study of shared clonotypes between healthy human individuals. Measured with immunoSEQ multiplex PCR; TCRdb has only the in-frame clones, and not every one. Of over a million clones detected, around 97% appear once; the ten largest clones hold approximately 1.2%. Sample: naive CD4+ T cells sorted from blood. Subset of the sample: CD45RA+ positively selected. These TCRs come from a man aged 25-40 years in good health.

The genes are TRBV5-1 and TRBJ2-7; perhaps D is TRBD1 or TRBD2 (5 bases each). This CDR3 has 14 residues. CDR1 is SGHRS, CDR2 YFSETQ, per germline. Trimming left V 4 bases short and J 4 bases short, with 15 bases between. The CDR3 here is CASSTKSGAYEQYF. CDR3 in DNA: TGCGCCAGCAGCACAAAATCCGGGGCATACGAGCAGTACTTC.

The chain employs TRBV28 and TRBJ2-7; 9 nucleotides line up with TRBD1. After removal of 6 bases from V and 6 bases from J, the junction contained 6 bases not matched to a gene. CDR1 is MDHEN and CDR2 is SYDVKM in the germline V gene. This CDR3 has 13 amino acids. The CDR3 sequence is CASRGTGFAEQYF. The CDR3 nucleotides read TGTGCCAGCAGGGGGACAGGGTTCGCCGAGCAGTACTTC.

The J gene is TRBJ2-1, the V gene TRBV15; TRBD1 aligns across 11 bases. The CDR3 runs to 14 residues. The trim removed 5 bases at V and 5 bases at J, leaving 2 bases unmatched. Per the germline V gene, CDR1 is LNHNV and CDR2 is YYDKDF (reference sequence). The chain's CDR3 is CATSWDRGDNEQFF. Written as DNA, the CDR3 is TGTGCCACCAGCTGGGACAGGGGGGACAATGAGCAGTTCTTC.

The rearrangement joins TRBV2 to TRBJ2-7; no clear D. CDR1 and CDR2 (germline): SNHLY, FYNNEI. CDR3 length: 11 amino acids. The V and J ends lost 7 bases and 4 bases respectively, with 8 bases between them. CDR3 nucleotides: TGTGCCAGCAAAAAAGTGTACGAGCAGTACTTC. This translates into CASKKVYEQYF.

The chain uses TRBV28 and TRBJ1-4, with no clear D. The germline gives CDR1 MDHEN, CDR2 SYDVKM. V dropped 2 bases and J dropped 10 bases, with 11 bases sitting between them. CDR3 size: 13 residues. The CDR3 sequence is CASSLDPSGKLFF. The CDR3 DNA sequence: TGTGCCAGCAGTTTAGACCCTTCAGGAAAACTGTTTTTT.

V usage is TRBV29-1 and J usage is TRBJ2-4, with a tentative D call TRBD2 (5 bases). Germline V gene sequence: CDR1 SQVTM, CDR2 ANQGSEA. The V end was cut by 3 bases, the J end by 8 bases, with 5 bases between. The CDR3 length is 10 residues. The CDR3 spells CSVEEDIQYF. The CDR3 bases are TGCAGCGTTGAGGAGGACATTCAGTACTTC.

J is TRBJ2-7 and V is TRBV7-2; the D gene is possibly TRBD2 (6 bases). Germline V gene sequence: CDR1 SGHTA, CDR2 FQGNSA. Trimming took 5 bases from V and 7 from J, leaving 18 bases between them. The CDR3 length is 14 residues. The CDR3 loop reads CASSPGGPIREQYF. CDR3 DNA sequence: TGTGCCAGCAGCCCCGGGGGACCTATACGAGAGCAGTACTTC.

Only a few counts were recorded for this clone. CDR3 sequence (DNA): TGCGCCAGCAGCCAAGATATAGACGGAACGGTGAACACTGAAGCTTTCTTT. It is translated as CASSQDIDGTVNTEAFF. The chain recombines TRBV4-1 with TRBJ1-1, with D uncertain. Germline-derived CDR1 and CDR2 are MGHRA and YSYEKL. The CDR3 is 17 residues long. With 0 bases removed from V and 0 bases from J, the gap between germline ends came to 14 bases.

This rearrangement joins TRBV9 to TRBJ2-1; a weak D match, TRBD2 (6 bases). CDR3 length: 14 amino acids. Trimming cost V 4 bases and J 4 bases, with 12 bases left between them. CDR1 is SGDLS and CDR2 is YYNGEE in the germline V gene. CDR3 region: CASSLGSGYNEQFF. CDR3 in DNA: TGTGCCAGCAGCCTGGGTAGCGGATACAATGAGCAGTTCTTC. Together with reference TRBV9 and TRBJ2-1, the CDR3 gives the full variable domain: DSGVTQTPKHLITATGQRVTLRCSPRSGDLSVYWYQQSLDQGLQFLIQYYNGEERAKGNILERFSAQQFPDLHSELNLSSLELGDSALYFCASSLGSGYNEQFFGPGTRLTVL.

This chain's CDR3 is CASSELNPNTDTQYF. The CDR3 DNA sequence: TGCGCCAGCAGTGAACTAAACCCAAACACAGATACGCAGTATTTT. The rearrangement links TRBV10-1 to TRBJ2-3; D remains unclear. CDR3 length: 15 amino acids. From germline, CDR1 is WNHNN and CDR2 SYGVQD (reference sequence). V lost 3 bases and J 2 bases, leaving 12 bases between the germline ends.

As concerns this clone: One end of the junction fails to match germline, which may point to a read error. This CDR3 is CSVEAGVSDTQYF. The CDR3 coding sequence is TGCAGCGTCGAAGCTGGGGTTTCAGATACGCAGTATTTT. The rearrangement joins TRBV29-1 to TRBJ2-3, with no clear D. Germline CDR1 is SQVTM and CDR2 is ANQGSEA. This CDR3 comprises 13 residues.

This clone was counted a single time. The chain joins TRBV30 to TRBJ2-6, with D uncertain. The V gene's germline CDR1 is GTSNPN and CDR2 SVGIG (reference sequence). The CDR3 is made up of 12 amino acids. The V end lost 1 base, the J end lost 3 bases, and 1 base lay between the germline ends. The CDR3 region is CAWSGGANVLTF. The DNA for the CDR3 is TGTGCCTGGAGTGGTGGGGCCAACGTCCTGACTTTC.

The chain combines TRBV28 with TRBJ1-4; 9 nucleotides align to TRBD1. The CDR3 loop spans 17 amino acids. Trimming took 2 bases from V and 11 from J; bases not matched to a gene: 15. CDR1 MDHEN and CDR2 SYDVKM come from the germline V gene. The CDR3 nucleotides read TGTGCCAGCAGTTTAAGGGGACAGGGTCAAAAGAGGGAGAAACTGTTTTTT. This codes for CASSLRGQGQKREKLFF.

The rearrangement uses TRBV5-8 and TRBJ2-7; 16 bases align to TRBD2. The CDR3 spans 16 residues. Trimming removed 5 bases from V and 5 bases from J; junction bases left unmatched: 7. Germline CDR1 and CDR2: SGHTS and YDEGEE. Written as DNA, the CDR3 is TGTGCCAGCAGTCGCGGGACTAGCGGGAGGGCCGACGAGCAGTACTTC. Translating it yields CASSRGTSGRADEQYF.

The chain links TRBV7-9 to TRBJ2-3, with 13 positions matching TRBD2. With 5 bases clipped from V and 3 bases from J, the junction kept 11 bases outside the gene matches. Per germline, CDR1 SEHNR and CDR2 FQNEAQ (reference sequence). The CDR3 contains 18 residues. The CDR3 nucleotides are TGTGCCAGCAGCGCCCGGACTAGCGGGAGTCGTAGGACAGATACGCAGTATTTT. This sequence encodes CASSARTSGSRRTDTQYF.

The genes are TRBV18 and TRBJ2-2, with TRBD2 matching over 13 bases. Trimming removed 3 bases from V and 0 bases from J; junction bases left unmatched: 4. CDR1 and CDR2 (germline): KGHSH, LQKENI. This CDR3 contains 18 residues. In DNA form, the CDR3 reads TGTGCCAGCTCACCTTTGGGACTAGCGGGGACGAACACCGGGGAGCTGTTTTTT. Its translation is CASSPLGLAGTNTGELFF. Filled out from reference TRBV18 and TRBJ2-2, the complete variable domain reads NAGVMQNPRHLVRRRGQEARLRCSPMKGHSHVYWYRQLPEEGLKFMVYLQKENIIDESGMPKERFSAEFPKEGPSILRIQQVVRGDSAAYFCASSPLGLAGTNTGELFFGEGSRLTVL.

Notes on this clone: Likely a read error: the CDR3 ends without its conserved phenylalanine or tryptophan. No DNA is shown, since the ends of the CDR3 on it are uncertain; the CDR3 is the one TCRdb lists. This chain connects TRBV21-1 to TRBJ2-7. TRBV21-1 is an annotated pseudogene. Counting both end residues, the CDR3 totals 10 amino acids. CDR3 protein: CASSRDRGPL.